This paragraph covers one TCR beta chain sequence. Its antigen is as yet unknown. These data come from a study of cytomegalovirus exposure and HLA in healthy donors. The study, taken as a whole, reports: Reported performance of the classifier showed diagnosis of cytomegalovirus status with high specificity and sensitivity.

Measured with immunoSEQ multiplex PCR; TCRdb has only the in-frame clones, and not every one. The sample yields approximately 260,000 clones, around 86% seen once. The CDR3 covers 14 residues. Germline V gene data show CDR1 as GTSNPN and CDR2 as SVGIG (reference sequence). Losses at the gene ends were 3 bases for V and 3 bases for J; bases not matched to a gene: 7. Source material: PBMCs. This TCR was sampled from a woman aged 18-29 years in good health and CMV-seronegative. The chain is built from TRBV30 and TRBJ1-2; TRBD1 matches at 7 bases. The DNA of the CDR3 is TGTGCCTGGAGGGCCCCAACAGGGGACTATGGCTACACCTTC. This sequence encodes CAWRAPTGDYGYTF.